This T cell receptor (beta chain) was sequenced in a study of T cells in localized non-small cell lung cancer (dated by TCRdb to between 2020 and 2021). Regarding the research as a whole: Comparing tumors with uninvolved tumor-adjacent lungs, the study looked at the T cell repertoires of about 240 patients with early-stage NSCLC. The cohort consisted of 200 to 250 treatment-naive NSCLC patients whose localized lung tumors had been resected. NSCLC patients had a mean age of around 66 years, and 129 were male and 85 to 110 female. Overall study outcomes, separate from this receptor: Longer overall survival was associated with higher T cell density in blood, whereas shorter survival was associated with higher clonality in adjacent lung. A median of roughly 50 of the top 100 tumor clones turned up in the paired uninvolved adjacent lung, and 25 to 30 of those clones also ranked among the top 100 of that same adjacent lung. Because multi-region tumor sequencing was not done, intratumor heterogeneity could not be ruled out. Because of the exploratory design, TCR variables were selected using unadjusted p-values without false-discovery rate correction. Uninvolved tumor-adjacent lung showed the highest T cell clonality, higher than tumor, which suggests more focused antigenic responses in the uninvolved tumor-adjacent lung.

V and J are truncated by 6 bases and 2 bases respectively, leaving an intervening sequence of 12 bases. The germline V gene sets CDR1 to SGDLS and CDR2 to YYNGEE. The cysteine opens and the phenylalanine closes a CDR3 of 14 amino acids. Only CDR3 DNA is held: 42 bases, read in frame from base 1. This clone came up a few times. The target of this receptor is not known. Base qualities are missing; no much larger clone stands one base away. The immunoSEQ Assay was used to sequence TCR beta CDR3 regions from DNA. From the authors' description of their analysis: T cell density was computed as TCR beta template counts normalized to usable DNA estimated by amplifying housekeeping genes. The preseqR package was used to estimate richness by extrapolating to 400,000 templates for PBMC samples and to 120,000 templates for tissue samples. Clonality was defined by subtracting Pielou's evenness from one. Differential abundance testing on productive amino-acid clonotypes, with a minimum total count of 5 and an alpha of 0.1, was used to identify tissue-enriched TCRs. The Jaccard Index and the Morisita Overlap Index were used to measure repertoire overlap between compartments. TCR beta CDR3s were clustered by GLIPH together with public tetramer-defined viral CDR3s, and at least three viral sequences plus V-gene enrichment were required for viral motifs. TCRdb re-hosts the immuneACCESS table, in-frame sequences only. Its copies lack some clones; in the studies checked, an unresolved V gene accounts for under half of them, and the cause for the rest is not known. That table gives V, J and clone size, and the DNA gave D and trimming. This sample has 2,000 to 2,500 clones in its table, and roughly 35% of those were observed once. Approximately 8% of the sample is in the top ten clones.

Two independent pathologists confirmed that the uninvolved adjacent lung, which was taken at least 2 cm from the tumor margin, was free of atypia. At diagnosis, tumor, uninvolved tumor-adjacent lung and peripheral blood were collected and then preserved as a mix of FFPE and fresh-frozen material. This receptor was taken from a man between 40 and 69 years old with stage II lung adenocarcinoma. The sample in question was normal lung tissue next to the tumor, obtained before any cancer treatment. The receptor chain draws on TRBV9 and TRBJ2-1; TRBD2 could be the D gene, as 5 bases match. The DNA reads TGTGCCAGCACCTGGGAGAGACCCTACAATGAGCAGTTCTTC. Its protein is CASTWERPYNEQFF.